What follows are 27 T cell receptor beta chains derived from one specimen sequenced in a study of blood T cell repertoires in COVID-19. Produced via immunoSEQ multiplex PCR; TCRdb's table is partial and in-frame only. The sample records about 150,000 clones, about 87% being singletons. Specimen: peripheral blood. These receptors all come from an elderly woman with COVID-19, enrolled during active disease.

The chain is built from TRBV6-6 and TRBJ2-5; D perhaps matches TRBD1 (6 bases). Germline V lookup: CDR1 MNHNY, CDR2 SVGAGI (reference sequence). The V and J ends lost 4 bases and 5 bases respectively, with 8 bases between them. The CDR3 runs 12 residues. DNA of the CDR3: TGTGCCAGCAGTTCCCAGGGGGAGACCCAGTACTTC. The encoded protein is CASSSQGETQYF.

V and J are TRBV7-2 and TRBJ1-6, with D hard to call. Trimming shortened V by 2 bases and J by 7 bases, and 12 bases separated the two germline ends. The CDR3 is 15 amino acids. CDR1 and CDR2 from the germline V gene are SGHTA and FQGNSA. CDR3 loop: CASSLPFGRNSPLHF. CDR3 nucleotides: TGTGCCAGCAGCTTACCGTTTGGCCGAAATTCACCCCTCCACTTT.

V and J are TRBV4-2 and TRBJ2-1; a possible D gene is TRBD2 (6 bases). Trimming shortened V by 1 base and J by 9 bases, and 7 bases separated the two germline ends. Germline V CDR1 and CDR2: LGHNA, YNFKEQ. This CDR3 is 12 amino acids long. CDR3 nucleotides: TGTGCCAGCAGCCAAGGACTAGGTGAGCAGTTCTTC. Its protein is CASSQGLGEQFF.

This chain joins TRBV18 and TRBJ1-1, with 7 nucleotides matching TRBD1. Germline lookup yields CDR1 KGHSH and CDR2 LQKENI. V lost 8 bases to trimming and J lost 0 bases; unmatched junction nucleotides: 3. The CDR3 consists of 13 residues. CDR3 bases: TGTGCCAGCCTGGGACAGATGAACACTGAAGCTTTCTTT. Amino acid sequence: CASLGQMNTEAFF.

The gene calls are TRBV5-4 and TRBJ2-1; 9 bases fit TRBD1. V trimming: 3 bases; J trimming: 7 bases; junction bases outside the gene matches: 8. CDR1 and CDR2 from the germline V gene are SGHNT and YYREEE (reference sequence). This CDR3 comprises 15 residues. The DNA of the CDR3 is TGTGCCAGCAGCTCGGGACAGGGACTCGATAATGAGCAGTTCTTC. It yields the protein CASSSGQGLDNEQFF.

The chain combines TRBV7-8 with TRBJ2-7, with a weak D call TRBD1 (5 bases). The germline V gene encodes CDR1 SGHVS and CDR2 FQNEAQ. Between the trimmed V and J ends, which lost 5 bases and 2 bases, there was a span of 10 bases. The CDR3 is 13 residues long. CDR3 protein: CASSIGRAYEQYF. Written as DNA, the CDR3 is TGTGCCAGCAGCATCGGCAGGGCCTACGAGCAGTACTTC.

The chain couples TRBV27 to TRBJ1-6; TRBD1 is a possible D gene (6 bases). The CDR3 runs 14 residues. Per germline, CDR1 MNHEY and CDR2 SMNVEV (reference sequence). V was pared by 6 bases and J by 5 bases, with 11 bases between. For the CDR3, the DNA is TGTGCCAGCAGGCTACAGGGTAATAATTCACCCCTCCACTTT. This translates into CASRLQGNNSPLHF.

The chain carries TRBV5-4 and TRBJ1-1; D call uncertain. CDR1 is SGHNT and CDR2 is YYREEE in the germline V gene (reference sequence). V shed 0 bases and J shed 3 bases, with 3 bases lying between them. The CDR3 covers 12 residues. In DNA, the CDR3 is TGTGCCAGCAGCTTGGCAGACACTGAAGCTTTCTTT. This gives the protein CASSLADTEAFF.

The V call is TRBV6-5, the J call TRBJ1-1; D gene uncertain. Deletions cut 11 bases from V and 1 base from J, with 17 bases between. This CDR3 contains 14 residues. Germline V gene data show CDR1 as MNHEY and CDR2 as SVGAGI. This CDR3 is CAARTGRGNTEAFF. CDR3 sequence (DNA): TGTGCCGCTCGAACTGGCAGAGGGAACACTGAAGCTTTCTTT.

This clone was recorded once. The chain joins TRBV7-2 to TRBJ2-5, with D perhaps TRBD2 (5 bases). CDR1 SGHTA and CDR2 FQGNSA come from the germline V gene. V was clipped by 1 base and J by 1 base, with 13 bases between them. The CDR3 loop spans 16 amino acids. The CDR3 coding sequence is TGTGCCAGCAGCTTAGGGGGAGCTCCGGGCCAAGAGACCCAGTACTTC. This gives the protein CASSLGGAPGQETQYF. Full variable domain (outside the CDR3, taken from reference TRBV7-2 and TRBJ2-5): GAGVSQSPSNKVTEKGKDVELRCDPISGHTALYWYRQSLGQGLEFLIYFQGNSAPDKSGLPSDRFSAERTGGSVSTLTIQRTQQEDSAVYLCASSLGGAPGQETQYFGPGTRLLVL.

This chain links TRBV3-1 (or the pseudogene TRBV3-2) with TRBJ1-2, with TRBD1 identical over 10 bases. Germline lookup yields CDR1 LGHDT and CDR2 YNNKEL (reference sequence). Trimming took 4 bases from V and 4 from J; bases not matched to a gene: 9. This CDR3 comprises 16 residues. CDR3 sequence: CASSRRQGALSYGYTF. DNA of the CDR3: TGTGCCAGCAGCCGTAGACAGGGGGCACTTAGCTATGGCTACACCTTC.

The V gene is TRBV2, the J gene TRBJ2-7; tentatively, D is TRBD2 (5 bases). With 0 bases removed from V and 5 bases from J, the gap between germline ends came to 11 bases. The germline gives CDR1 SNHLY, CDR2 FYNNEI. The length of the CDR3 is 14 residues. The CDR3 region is CASSEASTGNEQYF. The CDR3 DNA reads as TGTGCCAGCAGTGAAGCTTCAACGGGGAACGAGCAGTACTTC.

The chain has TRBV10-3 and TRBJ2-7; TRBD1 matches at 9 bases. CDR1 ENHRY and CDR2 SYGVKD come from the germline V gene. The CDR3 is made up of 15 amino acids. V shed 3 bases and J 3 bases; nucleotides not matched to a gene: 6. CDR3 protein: CAISDGQGLIYEQYF. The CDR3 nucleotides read TGTGCCATCAGTGATGGACAGGGGCTTATCTACGAGCAGTACTTC.

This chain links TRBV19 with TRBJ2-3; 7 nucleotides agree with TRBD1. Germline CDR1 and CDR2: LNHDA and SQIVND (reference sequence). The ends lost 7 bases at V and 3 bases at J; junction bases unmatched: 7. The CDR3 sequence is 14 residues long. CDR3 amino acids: CASTLTGMTDTQYF. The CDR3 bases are TGTGCCAGTACCCTGACAGGGATGACAGATACGCAGTATTTT.

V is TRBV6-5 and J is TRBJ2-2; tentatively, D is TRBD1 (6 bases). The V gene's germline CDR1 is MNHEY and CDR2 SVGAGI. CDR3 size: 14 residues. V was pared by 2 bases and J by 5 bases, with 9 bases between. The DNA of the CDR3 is TGTGCCAGCAGTTACAAAAGGGGGACCGGGGAGCTGTTTTTT. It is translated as CASSYKRGTGELFF.

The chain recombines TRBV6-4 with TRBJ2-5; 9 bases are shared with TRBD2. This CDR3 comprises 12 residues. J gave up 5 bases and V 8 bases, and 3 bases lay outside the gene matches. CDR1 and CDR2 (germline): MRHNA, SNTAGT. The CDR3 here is CASAAGGETQYF. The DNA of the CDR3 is TGTGCCAGCGCCGCGGGGGGGGAGACCCAGTACTTC.

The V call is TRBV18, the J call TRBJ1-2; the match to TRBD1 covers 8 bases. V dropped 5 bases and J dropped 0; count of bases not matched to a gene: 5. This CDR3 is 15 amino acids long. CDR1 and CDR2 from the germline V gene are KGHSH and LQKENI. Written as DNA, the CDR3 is TGTGCCAGCTCAATAGGACAGGGCCCTAACTATGGCTACACCTTC. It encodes CASSIGQGPNYGYTF.

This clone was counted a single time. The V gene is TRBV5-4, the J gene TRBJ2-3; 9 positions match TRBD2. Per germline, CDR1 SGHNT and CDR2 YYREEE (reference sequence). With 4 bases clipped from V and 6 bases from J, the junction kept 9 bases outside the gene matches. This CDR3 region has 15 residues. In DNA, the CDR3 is TGTGCCAGCAGCCCCAACCTAGCGGGAATCGATACGCAGTATTTT. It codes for CASSPNLAGIDTQYF. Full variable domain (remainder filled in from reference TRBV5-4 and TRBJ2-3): ETGVTQSPTHLIKTRGQQVTLRCSSQSGHNTVSWYQQALGQGPQFIFQYYREEENGRGNFPPRFSGLQFPNYSSELNVNALELDDSALYLCASSPNLAGIDTQYFGPGTRLTVL.

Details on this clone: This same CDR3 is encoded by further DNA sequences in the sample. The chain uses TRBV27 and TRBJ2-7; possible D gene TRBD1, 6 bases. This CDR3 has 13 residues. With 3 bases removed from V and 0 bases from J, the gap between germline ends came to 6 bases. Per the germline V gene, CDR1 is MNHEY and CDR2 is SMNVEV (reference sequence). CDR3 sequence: CASSLTGSYEQYF. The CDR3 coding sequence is TGTGCCAGCAGTTTGACAGGCTCCTACGAGCAGTACTTC.

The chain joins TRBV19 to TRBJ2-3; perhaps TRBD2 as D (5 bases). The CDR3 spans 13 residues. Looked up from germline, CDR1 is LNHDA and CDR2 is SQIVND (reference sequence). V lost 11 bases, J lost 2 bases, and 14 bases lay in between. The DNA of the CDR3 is TGTGCCGCGAGCGGACCCTCCACAGATACGCAGTATTTT. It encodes CAASGPSTDTQYF.

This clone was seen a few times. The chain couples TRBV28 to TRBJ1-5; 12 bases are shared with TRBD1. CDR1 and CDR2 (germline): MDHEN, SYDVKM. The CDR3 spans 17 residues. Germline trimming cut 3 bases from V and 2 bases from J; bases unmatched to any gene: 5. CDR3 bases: TGTGCCAGCAGTTTTGGGACAGGGGGCTTCGGCAATCAGCCCCAGCATTTT. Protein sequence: CASSFGTGGFGNQPQHF.

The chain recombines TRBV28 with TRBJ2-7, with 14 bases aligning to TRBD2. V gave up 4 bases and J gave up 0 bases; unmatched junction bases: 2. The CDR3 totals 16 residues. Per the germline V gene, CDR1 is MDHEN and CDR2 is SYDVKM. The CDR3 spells CASSSGLAGGSYEQYF. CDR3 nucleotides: TGTGCCAGCAGTTCCGGACTAGCGGGAGGCTCCTACGAGCAGTACTTC.

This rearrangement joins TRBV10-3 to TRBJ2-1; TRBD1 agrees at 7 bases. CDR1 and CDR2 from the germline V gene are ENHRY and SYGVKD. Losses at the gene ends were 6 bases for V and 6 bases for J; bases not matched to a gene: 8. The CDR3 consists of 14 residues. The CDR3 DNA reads TGTGCCATCAGGGACTTAGAGGGGGCCAATGAGCAGTTCTTC. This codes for CAIRDLEGANEQFF.

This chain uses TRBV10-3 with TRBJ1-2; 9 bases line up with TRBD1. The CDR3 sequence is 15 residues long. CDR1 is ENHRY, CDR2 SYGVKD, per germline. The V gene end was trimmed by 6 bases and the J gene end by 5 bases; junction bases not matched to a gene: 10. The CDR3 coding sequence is TGTGCCATCAGCCAGTCCGGACAGGGGATTTATGGCTACACCTTC. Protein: CAISQSGQGIYGYTF.

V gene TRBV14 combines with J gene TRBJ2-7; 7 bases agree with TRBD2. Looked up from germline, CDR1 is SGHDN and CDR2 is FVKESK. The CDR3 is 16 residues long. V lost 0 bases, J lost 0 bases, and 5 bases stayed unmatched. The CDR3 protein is CASSQDGKRDSYEQYF. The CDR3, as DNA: TGTGCCAGCAGCCAAGATGGTAAGCGGGACTCCTACGAGCAGTACTTC.

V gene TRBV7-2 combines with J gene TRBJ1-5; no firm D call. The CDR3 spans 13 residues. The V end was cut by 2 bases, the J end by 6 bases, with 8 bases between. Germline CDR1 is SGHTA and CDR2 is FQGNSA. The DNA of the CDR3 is TGTGCCAGCAGCTTACTTTCGGGTCAGCCCCAGCATTTT. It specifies CASSLLSGQPQHF.

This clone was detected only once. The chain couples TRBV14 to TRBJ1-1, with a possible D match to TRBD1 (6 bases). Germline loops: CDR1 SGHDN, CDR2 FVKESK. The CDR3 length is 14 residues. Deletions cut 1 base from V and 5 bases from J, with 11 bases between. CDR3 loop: CASSQAGQYTEAFF. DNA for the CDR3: TGTGCCAGCAGCCAAGCGGGACAATATACTGAAGCTTTCTTT.